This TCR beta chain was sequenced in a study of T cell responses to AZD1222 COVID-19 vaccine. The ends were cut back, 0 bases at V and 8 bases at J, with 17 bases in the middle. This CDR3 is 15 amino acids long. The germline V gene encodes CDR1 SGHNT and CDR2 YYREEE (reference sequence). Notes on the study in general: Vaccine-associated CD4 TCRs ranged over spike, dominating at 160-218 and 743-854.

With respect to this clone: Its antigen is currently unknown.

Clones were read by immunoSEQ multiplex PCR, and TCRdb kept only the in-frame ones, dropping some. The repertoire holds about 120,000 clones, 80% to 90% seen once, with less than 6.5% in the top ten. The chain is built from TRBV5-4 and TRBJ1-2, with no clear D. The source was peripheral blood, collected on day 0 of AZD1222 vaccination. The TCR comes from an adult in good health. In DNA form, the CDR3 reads TGTGCCAGCAGCTTGGGAGGGCGAGGAACACGCGGCTACACCTTC. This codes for CASSLGGRGTRGYTF.